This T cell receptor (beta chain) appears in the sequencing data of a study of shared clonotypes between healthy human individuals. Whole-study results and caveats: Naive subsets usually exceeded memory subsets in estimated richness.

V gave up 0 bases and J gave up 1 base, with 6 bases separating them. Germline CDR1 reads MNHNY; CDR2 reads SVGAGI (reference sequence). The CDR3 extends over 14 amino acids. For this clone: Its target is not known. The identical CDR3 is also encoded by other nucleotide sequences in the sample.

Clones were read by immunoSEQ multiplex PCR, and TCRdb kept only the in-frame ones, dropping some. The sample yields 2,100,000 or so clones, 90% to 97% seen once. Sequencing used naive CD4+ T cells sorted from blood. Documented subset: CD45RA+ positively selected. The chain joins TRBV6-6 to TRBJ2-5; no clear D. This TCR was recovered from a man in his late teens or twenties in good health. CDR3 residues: CASSYSASQETQYF. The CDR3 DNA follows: TGTGCCAGCAGTTACTCCGCTTCCCAAGAGACCCAGTACTTC.